This passage covers 25 T cell receptor beta chains from one sample sequenced in a study of beta chain features in type 1 diabetes. The authors reverse transcribed all of the isolated RNA, so sequencing captured expressed TCRB transcripts. Data came from immunoSEQ multiplex PCR; TCRdb stores just in-frame clones and leaves some out. The data contain about 150,000 clones, about 8.5% of them seen just once; the ten biggest clones take up 0.65%. Sample: central memory CD4+ T cells from blood. The receptors here all came from a man aged 18 to 30 in good health.

This clone was seen a handful of times. J is TRBJ2-1 and V is TRBV4-3, with TRBD1 identical over 9 bases. The germline V gene has CDR1 LGHNA and CDR2 YSLEER. The CDR3 runs to 15 residues. The V gene end was trimmed by 4 bases and the J gene end by 6 bases; junction bases not matched to a gene: 7. DNA for the CDR3: TGCGCCAGCAGCCCCCGACAGGGGGTTCCCAATGAGCAGTTCTTC. Amino acid sequence: CASSPRQGVPNEQFF.

In its sample, this clone was seen a few times. This chain uses TRBV7-9 with TRBJ2-7; TRBD1 might be the D (5 bases). The V gene lost 5 bases and the J gene lost 2 bases, with 22 bases spanning the gap. The germline gives CDR1 SEHNR, CDR2 FQNEAQ (reference sequence). CDR3 length: 17 residues. This chain's CDR3 is CASSPPSGFTLTYEQYF. CDR3 sequence (DNA): TGTGCCAGCAGCCCCCCATCAGGGTTCACCCTCACCTACGAGCAGTACTTC.

Written as DNA, the CDR3 is TGTGCCAGCAGCTCCGGGACTAGCGGGGGCACAGATACGCAGTATTTT. The encoded protein is CASSSGTSGGTDTQYF. V gene TRBV7-3 combines with J gene TRBJ2-3; 13 bases agree with TRBD2. This CDR3 is built from 16 residues. J gave up 1 base and V 4 bases, and 2 bases lay outside the gene matches. CDR1 is SGHTA and CDR2 is FQGTGA in the germline V gene.

This clone has at least ten counts. V gene TRBV7-9 combines with J gene TRBJ2-5; 8 bases match TRBD1. V trimming: 4 bases; J trimming: 5 bases; junction bases outside the gene matches: 6. CDR1 and CDR2 from the germline V gene are SEHNR and FQNEAQ (reference sequence). The length of the CDR3 is 14 residues. CDR3 in amino acids: CASSWRQGLETQYF. The CDR3 nucleotides read TGTGCCAGCAGCTGGAGACAGGGGCTGGAGACCCAGTACTTC.

This clone was seen a handful of times. The gene calls are TRBV18 and TRBJ2-3, with 11 bases that match TRBD2. The V gene's germline CDR1 is KGHSH and CDR2 LQKENI. This CDR3 contains 18 residues. With 4 bases clipped from V and 3 bases from J, the junction kept 12 bases outside the gene matches. CDR3 region: CASSRSYSGGERTDTQYF. Here the CDR3 DNA reads TGTGCCAGCTCACGCTCTTATAGCGGGGGGGAACGGACAGATACGCAGTATTTT.

The gene calls are TRBV30 and TRBJ2-3, with a weak D call TRBD2 (7 bases). V shed 2 bases and J shed 6 bases, with 18 bases lying between them. The CDR3 loop spans 15 amino acids. Germline CDR1 reads GTSNPN; CDR2 reads SVGIG (reference sequence). The chain's CDR3 is CAWSTGGQVMDTQYF. The CDR3, as DNA: TGTGCCTGGAGTACGGGGGGCCAGGTCATGGATACGCAGTATTTT.

The CDR3 loop is CASSLGGTSRSFQETQYF. The CDR3 nucleotides read TGTGCCAGCAGCTTAGGGGGGACTAGCCGCTCCTTCCAAGAGACCCAGTACTTC. The chain links TRBV7-2 to TRBJ2-5, with 9 bases that match TRBD2. The CDR3 covers 18 residues. Germline values: CDR1 SGHTA, CDR2 FQGNSA. V lost 1 base to trimming and J lost 1 base; unmatched junction nucleotides: 10.

The V call is TRBV28, the J call TRBJ1-1; tentatively, D is TRBD1 (5 bases). V lost 9 bases to trimming and J lost 2 bases, with 19 bases between them. Germline CDR1 MDHEN, CDR2 SYDVKM. The CDR3 totals 15 residues. CDR3 coding DNA: TGTGCCAGTCCTCCTGTCGGGACTTCTAACACTGAAGCTTTCTTT. This translates into CASPPVGTSNTEAFF.

CDR3 protein: CASSLQGVGSYNEQFF. CDR3 bases: TGTGCCAGCAGCCTACAGGGGGTCGGCTCCTACAATGAGCAGTTCTTC. The V gene is TRBV11-2, the J gene TRBJ2-1, with TRBD1 matching over 8 bases. Per germline, CDR1 SGHAT and CDR2 FQNNGV. The ends lost 5 bases at V and 0 bases at J; junction bases unmatched: 6. The CDR3 spans 16 residues. The whole variable domain, remainder taken from reference TRBV11-2 and TRBJ2-1, is EAGVAQSPRYKIIEKRQSVAFWCNPISGHATLYWYQQILGQGPKLLIQFQNNGVVDDSQLPKDRFSAERLKGVDSTLKIQPAKLEDSAVYLCASSLQGVGSYNEQFFGPGTRLTVL.

This clone was detected only a few times. V and J are TRBV29-1 and TRBJ2-1; D gene ambiguous. The CDR3 runs 14 residues. Germline CDR1 reads SQVTM; CDR2 reads ANQGSEA. V was clipped by 4 bases and J by 4 bases, with 14 bases between them. CDR3 in amino acids: CSVGLPLDYNEQFF. The CDR3 coding sequence is TGCAGCGTTGGGCTCCCTCTTGATTACAATGAGCAGTTCTTC.

This CDR3 reads CAWNEGAPTDTQYF. In DNA form, the CDR3 reads TGTGCCTGGAACGAGGGGGCGCCGACAGATACGCAGTATTTT. J is TRBJ2-3 and V is TRBV30; 7 bases match TRBD1. V dropped 4 bases and J dropped 3; count of bases not matched to a gene: 7. Germline V gene lookup returns CDR1 GTSNPN and CDR2 SVGIG (reference sequence). The CDR3 runs to 14 residues.

The chain is built from TRBV5-6 and TRBJ2-7, with D tentatively TRBD1 (6 bases). Germline lookup yields CDR1 SGHDT and CDR2 YYEEEE. The ends were cut back, 4 bases at V and 6 bases at J, with 14 bases in the middle. The CDR3 contains 13 residues. CDR3 sequence: CASSLQGLSEQYF. The CDR3 bases are TGTGCCAGCAGCCTACAGGGCTTGAGCGAGCAGTACTTC.

The chain has TRBV28 and TRBJ2-7; D possibly corresponds to TRBD2 (5 bases). Germline values: CDR1 MDHEN, CDR2 SYDVKM. The CDR3 length is 12 residues. Deletions cut 5 bases from V and 4 bases from J, with 9 bases between. The CDR3 coding sequence is TGTGCCAGCAGTGCGGGCGGTTACGAGCAGTACTTC. Translated, it gives CASSAGGYEQYF. Together with reference TRBV28 and TRBJ2-7, the CDR3 gives the full variable domain: DVKVTQSSRYLVKRTGEKVFLECVQDMDHENMFWYRQDPGLGLRLIYFSYDVKMKEKGDIPEGYSVSREKKERFSLILESASTNQTSMYLCASSAGGYEQYFGPGTRLTVT.

The chain couples TRBV5-1 to TRBJ1-2; TRBD1 agrees at 11 bases. The CDR3 runs to 18 residues. Germline lookup yields CDR1 SGHRS and CDR2 YFSETQ. Trimming removed 4 bases from V and 0 bases from J; junction bases left unmatched: 11. The CDR3 nucleotides are TGCGCCAGCAGCGTGGGACAGGGGGGTCCCACAGCTAACTATGGCTACACCTTC. The encoded protein is CASSVGQGGPTANYGYTF.

The rearrangement joins TRBV7-3 to TRBJ2-3; D is unresolved. The CDR3 sequence is 12 residues long. The ends were cut back, 6 bases at V and 3 bases at J, with 7 bases in the middle. Per germline, CDR1 SGHTA and CDR2 FQGTGA. CDR3 protein: CASRQQTDTQYF. The CDR3 bases are TGTGCCAGCAGACAACAGACAGATACGCAGTATTTT. Full variable domain (missing parts from reference TRBV7-3 and TRBJ2-3): GAGVSQTPSNKVTEKGKYVELRCDPISGHTALYWYRQSLGQGPEFLIYFQGTGAADDSGLPNDRFFAVRPEGSVSTLKIQRTERGDSAVYLCASRQQTDTQYFGPGTRLTVL.

This clone was detected a few times. V gene TRBV7-2 combines with J gene TRBJ1-5, with 9 positions matching TRBD1. This CDR3 region has 17 residues. Germline lookup yields CDR1 SGHTA and CDR2 FQGNSA. The J segment lost 6 bases and the V segment lost 0 bases, leaving 9 bases of the junction unmatched. CDR3 region: CASSLALLQGASQPQHF. The CDR3 bases are TGTGCCAGCAGCTTAGCCCTTCTACAGGGGGCAAGTCAGCCCCAGCATTTT.

This clone was recorded at least ten times. The J gene is TRBJ2-7, the V gene TRBV7-9, with D hard to call. V shed 4 bases and J shed 4 bases, with 5 bases lying between them. This CDR3 is built from 11 residues. Germline CDR1 reads SEHNR; CDR2 reads FQNEAQ (reference sequence). This chain's CDR3 is CASSSQYEQYF. The DNA for the CDR3 is TGTGCCAGCAGCTCCCAGTACGAGCAGTACTTC.

In its sample, this clone was seen a few times. The chain combines TRBV7-2 with TRBJ2-7, with TRBD2 identical over 14 bases. Germline assignment: CDR1 SGHTA and CDR2 FQGNSA. The junction had 3 bases not matched to a gene; V was cut back by 1 base and J by 7 bases. This CDR3 is built from 15 residues. The CDR3 here is CASSLGLAGGGEQYF. The CDR3 DNA follows: TGTGCCAGCAGCTTAGGACTAGCGGGAGGGGGAGAGCAGTACTTC.

There are a few counts of this clone. V is TRBV29-1 and J is TRBJ2-7; 9 nucleotides line up with TRBD1. CDR3 size: 16 residues. Germline CDR1 and CDR2: SQVTM and ANQGSEA. The CDR3 spells CSEPGTDRGYCYEQYF. The CDR3 DNA reads TGCAGTGAACCGGGAACGGACAGGGGATATTGCTACGAGCAGTACTTC.

The V and J genes are TRBV5-6 and TRBJ1-6; D not certain. Trimming took 4 bases from V and 9 from J, leaving 20 bases between them. The CDR3 extends over 16 amino acids. Germline V lookup: CDR1 SGHDT, CDR2 YYEEEE. CDR3: CASSPQQTLKTSPLHF. In DNA form, the CDR3 reads TGTGCCAGCAGCCCGCAACAGACCTTAAAGACTTCACCCCTCCACTTT.

This clone came up a few times. This chain uses TRBV18 with TRBJ2-2; D ambiguous. This CDR3 comprises 14 residues. Germline-derived CDR1 and CDR2 are KGHSH and LQKENI. V was clipped by 3 bases and J by 1 base, with 6 bases between them. CDR3 bases: TGTGCCAGCTCACCTGGGCAGAACACCGGGGAGCTGTTTTTT. Translating it yields CASSPGQNTGELFF.

This clone was counted only a few times. The chain is built from TRBV7-3 and TRBJ1-1; tentatively, D is TRBD1 (5 bases). CDR3 length equals 14 residues. Deletions cut 5 bases from V and 4 bases from J, with 14 bases between. Germline CDR1 SGHTA, CDR2 FQGTGA. The CDR3 coding sequence is TGTGCCAGCAGCCAGCAGGGAGGGACCACTGAAGCTTTCTTT. Amino acid sequence: CASSQQGGTTEAFF.

This clone has a handful of counts. This sequence joins TRBV30 and TRBJ2-7; TRBD1 is a possible D gene (6 bases). CDR1 GTSNPN and CDR2 SVGIG come from the germline V gene (reference sequence). V was clipped by 2 bases and J by 7 bases, with 12 bases between them. The CDR3 spans 12 residues. The CDR3 coding sequence is TGTGCCTGGAGTATGGGGGCGCGGGAGCAGTACTTC. Its translation is CAWSMGAREQYF.

In this sample, this clone turned up many times. The gene calls are TRBV30 and TRBJ1-2; 8 bases are shared with TRBD1. The J segment lost 7 bases and the V segment lost 3 bases, leaving 10 bases of the junction unmatched. The V gene's germline CDR1 is GTSNPN and CDR2 SVGIG (reference sequence). CDR3 size: 14 residues. This CDR3 reads CAWSLGQEGSGYTF. The CDR3 DNA reads TGTGCCTGGAGCCTGGGACAGGAGGGAAGTGGCTACACCTTC.

This clone has only a few counts. For the CDR3, the DNA is TGTGCCAGCAGTTTTTCAGGGATGAACACTGAAGCTTTCTTT. It specifies CASSFSGMNTEAFF. This chain uses TRBV28 with TRBJ1-1, with D maybe TRBD1 (5 bases). V lost 3 bases and J 0 bases, leaving 8 bases between the germline ends. The CDR3 is 14 residues long. The germline CDR1 and CDR2 sequences are MDHEN and SYDVKM. Filled out from reference TRBV28 and TRBJ1-1, the complete variable domain reads DVKVTQSSRYLVKRTGEKVFLECVQDMDHENMFWYRQDPGLGLRLIYFSYDVKMKEKGDIPEGYSVSREKKERFSLILESASTNQTSMYLCASSFSGMNTEAFFGQGTRLTVV.